This is a list of T cell receptor beta chains from one sample in a study of blood T cell repertoires in COVID-19. Libraries were prepared by immunoSEQ multiplex PCR; TCRdb keeps only in-frame clonotypes and omits some of them. Of a few hundred thousand clones in the sample, under 85% are singletons; the top ten hold around 2%. What was sequenced was peripheral blood. The source is a young man who had recovered from COVID-19. Both conserved end residues are part of each CDR3. The order of the fields is J gene, V gene, clone size, D gene, CDR3 DNA, CDR3 protein. A D gene is named only where the DNA matches it firmly. Clone size is stated in some rows and not others, as once, few, many or a class when expanded.

TRBJ2-7	TRBV10-3	-	TRBD1	TGTGCCATCTCGGCGGGTACGTCGGGACAGGGTTCCTACGAGCAGTACTTC	CAISAGTSGQGSYEQYF
TRBJ2-5	TRBV3-1/TRBV3-2	-	TRBD2	TGTGCCAGCAGCCCACCGGGACTAGTTCAAGAGACCCAGTACTTC	CASSPPGLVQETQYF
TRBJ2-3	TRBV6-6	-	-	TGTGCCAGCAGTAAATCTACAGATACGCAGTATTTT	CASSKSTDTQYF
TRBJ1-1	TRBV29-1	-	TRBD1	TGCAGCGCCGGACAGGGAAACACTGAAGCTTTCTTT	CSAGQGNTEAFF
TRBJ1-4	TRBV2	-	-	TGTGCCAGCAACCGGGATGACGAAAAACTGTTTTTT	CASNRDDEKLFF
TRBJ2-7	TRBV3-1/TRBV3-2	few	-	TGTGCCAGCAGCCAAGATTTGGTAGCGGTCCACGAGCAGTACTTC	CASSQDLVAVHEQYF
TRBJ1-5	TRBV2	-	TRBD1	TGTGCCAGCAGTGAGGGACAGGGGATCCCCAATCAGCCCCAGCATTTT	CASSEGQGIPNQPQHF
TRBJ2-1	TRBV27	-	TRBD1	TGTGCCAGCAGTTTTGGACAGGGCTATGAGCAGTTCTTC	CASSFGQGYEQFF
TRBJ2-3	TRBV18	-	TRBD2	TGTGCCAGCTCCCGGGGCCAGAGCGGGGGCCCAGATACGCAGTATTTT	CASSRGQSGGPDTQYF
TRBJ1-3	TRBV3-1/TRBV3-2	-	TRBD1	TGTGCCAGCAGCCAAGGGACAGGCTCTGGAAACACCATATATTTT	CASSQGTGSGNTIYF
TRBJ1-5	TRBV2	-	TRBD1	TGTGCCAGCAGTGGGGGACAGGGGGCTCTTGATAGCAATCAGCCCCAGCATTTT	CASSGGQGALDSNQPQHF
TRBJ1-3	TRBV6-6	-	-	TGTGCCAGCAGTTACTCTGGGAGCTCTGGAAACACCATATATTTT	CASSYSGSSGNTIYF
TRBJ1-2	TRBV2	-	TRBD1	TGTGCCAGCAGGCCCGGACAGGGGGAGTATGGCTACACCTTC	CASRPGQGEYGYTF
TRBJ1-3	TRBV1	many	-	TGCACCAGCAGCCAAGTTTTCGGGGGTCAAAACTCTGGAAACACCATATATTTT	CTSSQVFGGQNSGNTIYF
TRBJ1-4	TRBV18	once	-	TGTGCCAGCTCACCGTCCGGGGGAACTAATGAAAAACTGTTTTTT	CASSPSGGTNEKLFF
TRBJ1-2	TRBV7-9	-	-	TGTGCCAGCAGCTCAAGTCGCGGGAACTATGGCTACACCTTC	CASSSSRGNYGYTF
TRBJ2-3	TRBV3-1/TRBV3-2	-	TRBD1	TGTGCCAGCAGCCAAGGGGCTAGACAGGGGGCAGATACGCAGTATTTT	CASSQGARQGADTQYF
TRBJ2-5	TRBV5-1	-	TRBD1	TGCGCCAGCAGCTTACAGGGGGCCCAAGAGACCCAGTACTTC	CASSLQGAQETQYF
TRBJ1-3	TRBV18	-	-	TGTGCCAGCTCACCGACAGCTGTTGGAAACACCATATATTTT	CASSPTAVGNTIYF
TRBJ2-2	TRBV3-1/TRBV3-2	-	-	TGTGCCAGCAGCCGCCGCGGGGGGACAGGGTTCGGCGGGGAGCTGTTTTTT	CASSRRGGTGFGGELFF
TRBJ1-2	TRBV7-9	-	-	TGTGCCACCAAAGGACTGGACCCCTATGGCTACACCTTC	CATKGLDPYGYTF
TRBJ1-5	TRBV7-9	-	-	TGTGCCAGCAGCTTAGAACTCAATCAGCCCCAGCATTTT	CASSLELNQPQHF
TRBJ2-5	TRBV7-8	-	-	TGTGCCAGCAGCTTTAAGCGGGACACCCAAGAGACCCAGTACTTC	CASSFKRDTQETQYF
TRBJ1-2	TRBV4-1	-	-	TGCGCCAGCAGCCCCCGGGCAGGGGATTACTATGGCTACACCTTC	CASSPRAGDYYGYTF
TRBJ1-2	TRBV10-1	-	-	TGCGCCAGCAGTCACAGCCGTAACTATGGCTACACCTTC	CASSHSRNYGYTF
TRBJ1-4	TRBV6-1	few	-	TGTGCCAGCAGTGAAGAATTACAGGGCCTTAATGAAAAACTGTTTTTT	CASSEELQGLNEKLFF
TRBJ1-1	TRBV28	-	-	TGTGCCAGCAGTTTGGGGCAGAGGAACACTGAAGCTTTCTTT	CASSLGQRNTEAFF
TRBJ1-1	TRBV29-1	-	-	TGCAGCGGAGGGGCCTTGGAGGGTACTGAAGCTTTCTTT	CSGGALEGTEAFF
TRBJ2-7	TRBV13	few	-	TGTGCCAGCAGCTTGAGATACGAGCAGTACTTC	CASSLRYEQYF
TRBJ1-6	TRBV6-5	-	-	TGTGCCAGCAGGTCGAAAACAGGTGGCAATTCACCCCTCCACTTT	CASRSKTGGNSPLHF
TRBJ2-2	TRBV19	-	TRBD1	TGTGCCAGTACACAGGGGCAGTGGACCGGGGAGCTGTTTTTT	CASTQGQWTGELFF
TRBJ2-1	TRBV7-9	-	TRBD2	TGTGCCAGCAGCCCTACTAGCGGGGGGGCCGTCGAGCAGTTCTTC	CASSPTSGGAVEQFF
TRBJ2-2	TRBV2	-	-	TGTGCCAGCAGTGGAGGGCGGCCCCCCGGGGAGCTGTTTTTT	CASSGGRPPGELFF
TRBJ2-3	TRBV6-5	-	TRBD2	TGTGCCAGCAGACCTACTAGCGGGGCCCGGGATACGCAGTATTTT	CASRPTSGARDTQYF
TRBJ2-5	TRBV11-3	-	-	TGTGCCAGCAGCGCTCCCGAAACAGGGCGAGAGACCCAGTACTTC	CASSAPETGRETQYF
TRBJ1-4	TRBV5-1	-	TRBD1	TGCGCCAGCAGCCCAATACGGACAGGGCGCGAAAAACTGTTTTTT	CASSPIRTGREKLFF
TRBJ2-7	TRBV27	-	-	TGTGCCAGCACACCCGGGCAGGGGTACGAGCAGTACTTC	CASTPGQGYEQYF